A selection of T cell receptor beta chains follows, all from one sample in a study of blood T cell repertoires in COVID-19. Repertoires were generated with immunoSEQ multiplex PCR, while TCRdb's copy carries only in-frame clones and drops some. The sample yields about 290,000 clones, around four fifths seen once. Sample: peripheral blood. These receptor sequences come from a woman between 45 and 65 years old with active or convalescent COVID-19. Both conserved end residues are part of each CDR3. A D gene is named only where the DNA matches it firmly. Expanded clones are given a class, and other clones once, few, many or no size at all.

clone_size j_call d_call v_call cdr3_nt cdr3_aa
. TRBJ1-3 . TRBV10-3 TGTGCCATCAGTGAGTCAGGGGTTCGCTCTGGAAACACCATATATTTT CAISESGVRSGNTIYF
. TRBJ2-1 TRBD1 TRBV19 TGTGCCAGTAGTATTCGGCAGGGGGCTTACAATGAGCAGTTCTTC CASSIRQGAYNEQFF
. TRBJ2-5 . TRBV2 TGTGCCAGCACCCCGATTCGGGAGACCCAGTACTTC CASTPIRETQYF
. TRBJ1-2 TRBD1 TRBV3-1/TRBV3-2 TGTGCCAGCAGGGGGGACCAGGGGGCATCTGGCTACACCTTC CASRGDQGASGYTF
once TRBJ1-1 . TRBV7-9 TGTGCCAGCAGCTCATTATCGACAGGGAACACTGAAGCTTTCTTT CASSSLSTGNTEAFF
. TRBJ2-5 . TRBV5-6 TGTGCCAGCAGCCGCGACACCCAAGAGACCCAGTACTTC CASSRDTQETQYF
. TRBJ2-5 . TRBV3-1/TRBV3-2 TGTGCCAGCAGCCAAGGCCGGGTCGAGACCCAGTACTTC CASSQGRVETQYF
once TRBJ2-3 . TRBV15 TGTGCCACCAGCATACTCACAGATACGCAGTATTTT CATSILTDTQYF
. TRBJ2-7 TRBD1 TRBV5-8 TGTGCCAGCAGCCCCGGGACAGGGGATCCCTACGAGCAGTACTTC CASSPGTGDPYEQYF
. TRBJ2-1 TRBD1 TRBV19 TGTGCCAGTAGTACCGACACAGGGGGCCCCTACAATGAGCAGTTCTTC CASSTDTGGPYNEQFF
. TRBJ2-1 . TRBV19 TGTGCCAGTACTAAGCACCCCTATGAGCAGTTCTTC CASTKHPYEQFF
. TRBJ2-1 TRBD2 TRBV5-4 TGTGCCAGCAGCCCTCCCTCGGGAGGGCCCTCCAATGAGCAGTTCTTC CASSPPSGGPSNEQFF
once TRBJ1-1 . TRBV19 TGTGCCAGTAGTAACCTACAGGGGAACACTGAAGCTTTCTTT CASSNLQGNTEAFF
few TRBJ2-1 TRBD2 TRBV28 TGTGCCAGCAGTTCCCGACTAGCGGGAGATTATGAGCAGTTCTTC CASSSRLAGDYEQFF
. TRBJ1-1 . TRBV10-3 TGTGCCATCAGTCAGGGAATGAACACTGAAGCTTTCTTT CAISQGMNTEAFF
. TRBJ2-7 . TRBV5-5 TGTGCCAGCAGCCTTTCGCGACAGCACTACGAGCAGTACTTC CASSLSRQHYEQYF
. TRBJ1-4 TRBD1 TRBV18 TGTGCCAGCTCACCACCGGGACAGCGAAATGAAAAACTGTTTTTT CASSPPGQRNEKLFF
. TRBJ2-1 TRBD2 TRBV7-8 TGTGCCAGCAGCTCTTTAGCGGGAGGCAATGAGCAGTTCTTC CASSSLAGGNEQFF